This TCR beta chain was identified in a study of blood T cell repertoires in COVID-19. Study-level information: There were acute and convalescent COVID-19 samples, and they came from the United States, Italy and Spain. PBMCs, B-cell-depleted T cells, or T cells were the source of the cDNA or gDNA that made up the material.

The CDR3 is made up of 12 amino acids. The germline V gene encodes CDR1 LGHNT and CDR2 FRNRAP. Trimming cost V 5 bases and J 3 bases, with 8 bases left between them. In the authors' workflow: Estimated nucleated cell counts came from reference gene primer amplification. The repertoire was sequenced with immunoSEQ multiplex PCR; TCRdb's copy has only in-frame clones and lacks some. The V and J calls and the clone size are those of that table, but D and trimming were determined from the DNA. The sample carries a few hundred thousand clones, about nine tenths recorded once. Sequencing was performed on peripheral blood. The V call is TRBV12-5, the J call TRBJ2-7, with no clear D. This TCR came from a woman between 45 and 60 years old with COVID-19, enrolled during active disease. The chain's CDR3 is CASGPPGYEQYF. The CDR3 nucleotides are TGTGCTAGTGGTCCGCCGGGCTACGAGCAGTACTTC.